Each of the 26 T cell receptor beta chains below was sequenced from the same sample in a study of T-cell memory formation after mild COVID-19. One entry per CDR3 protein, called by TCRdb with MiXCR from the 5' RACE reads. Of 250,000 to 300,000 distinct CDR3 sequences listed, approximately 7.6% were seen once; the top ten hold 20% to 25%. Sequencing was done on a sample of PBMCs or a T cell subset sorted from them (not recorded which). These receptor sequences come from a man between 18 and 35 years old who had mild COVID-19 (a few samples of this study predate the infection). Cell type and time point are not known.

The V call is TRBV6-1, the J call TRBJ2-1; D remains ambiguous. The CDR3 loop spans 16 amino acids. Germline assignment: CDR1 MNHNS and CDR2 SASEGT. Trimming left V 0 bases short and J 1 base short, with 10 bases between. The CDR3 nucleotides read TGTGCCAGCAGTGAAGCGCACGGCGATTCCTACAATGAGCAGTTCTTC. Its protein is CASSEAHGDSYNEQFF.

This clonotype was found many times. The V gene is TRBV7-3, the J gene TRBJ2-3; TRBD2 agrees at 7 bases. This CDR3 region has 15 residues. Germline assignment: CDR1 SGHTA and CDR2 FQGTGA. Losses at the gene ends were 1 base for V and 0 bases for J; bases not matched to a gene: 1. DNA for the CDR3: TGTGCCAGCAGCTTAAACGGGGGGAGCACAGATACGCAGTATTTT. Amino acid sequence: CASSLNGGSTDTQYF.

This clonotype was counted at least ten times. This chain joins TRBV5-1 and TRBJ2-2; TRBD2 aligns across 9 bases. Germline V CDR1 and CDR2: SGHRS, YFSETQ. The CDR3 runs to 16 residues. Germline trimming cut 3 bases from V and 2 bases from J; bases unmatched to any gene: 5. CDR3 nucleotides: TGCGCCAGCAGCTCGCGGGGGGGCCTTAACACCGGGGAGCTGTTTTTT. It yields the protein CASSSRGGLNTGELFF.

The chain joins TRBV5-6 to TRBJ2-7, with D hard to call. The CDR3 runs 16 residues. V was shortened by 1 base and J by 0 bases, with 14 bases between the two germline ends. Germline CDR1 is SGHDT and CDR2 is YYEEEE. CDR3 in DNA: TGTGCCAGCAGCTTGACGCAGTCTCCAAGCTCCTACGAGCAGTACGTC. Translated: CASSLTQSPSSYEQYV.

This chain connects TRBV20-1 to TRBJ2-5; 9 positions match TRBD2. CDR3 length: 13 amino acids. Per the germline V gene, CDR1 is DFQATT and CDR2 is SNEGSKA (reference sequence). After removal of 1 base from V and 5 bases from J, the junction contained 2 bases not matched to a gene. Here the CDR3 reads CSARVAGGETQYF. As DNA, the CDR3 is TGCAGTGCTAGAGTTGCGGGAGGGGAGACCCAGTACTTC.

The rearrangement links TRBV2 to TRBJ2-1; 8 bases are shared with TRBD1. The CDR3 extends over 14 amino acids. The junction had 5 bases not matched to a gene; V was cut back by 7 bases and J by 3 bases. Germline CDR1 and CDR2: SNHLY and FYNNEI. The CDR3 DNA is TGTGCCAGCAAAGACAGGGGCTTCTACAATGAGCAGTTCTTC. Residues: CASKDRGFYNEQFF. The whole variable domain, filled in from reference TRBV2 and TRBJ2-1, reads EPEVTQTPSHQVTQMGQEVILRCVPISNHLYFYWYRQILGQKVEFLVSFYNNEISEKSEIFDDQFSVERPDGSNFTLKIRSTKLEDSAMYFCASKDRGFYNEQFFGPGTRLTVL.

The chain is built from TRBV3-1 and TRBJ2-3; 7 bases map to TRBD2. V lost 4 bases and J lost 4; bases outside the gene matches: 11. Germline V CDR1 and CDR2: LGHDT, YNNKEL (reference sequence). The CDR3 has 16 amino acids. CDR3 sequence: CASSPLWTRGSDTQYF. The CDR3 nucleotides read TGTGCCAGCAGCCCCCTTTGGACTAGAGGCTCAGATACGCAGTATTTT.

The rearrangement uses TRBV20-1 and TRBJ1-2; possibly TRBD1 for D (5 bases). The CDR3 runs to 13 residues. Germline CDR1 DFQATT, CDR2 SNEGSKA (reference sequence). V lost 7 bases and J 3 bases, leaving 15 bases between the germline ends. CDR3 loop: CSVKEARDYGYTF. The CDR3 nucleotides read TGCAGTGTAAAGGAGGCCAGGGACTATGGCTACACCTTC.

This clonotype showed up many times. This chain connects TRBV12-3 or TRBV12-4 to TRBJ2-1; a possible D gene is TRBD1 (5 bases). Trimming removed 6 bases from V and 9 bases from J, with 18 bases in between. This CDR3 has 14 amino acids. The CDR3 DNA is TGTGCCAGCAGCTCCACCGCTCCAGGGTTTGAGCAGTTCTTC. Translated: CASSSTAPGFEQFF.

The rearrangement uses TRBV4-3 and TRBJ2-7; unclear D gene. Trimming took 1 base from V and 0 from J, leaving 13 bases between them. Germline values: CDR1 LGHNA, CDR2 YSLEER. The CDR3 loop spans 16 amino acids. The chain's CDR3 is CASSQVGLRGSYEQYV. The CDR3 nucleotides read TGCGCCAGCAGCCAAGTCGGGTTACGAGGCTCCTACGAGCAGTACGTC.

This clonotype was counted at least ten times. CDR3 nucleotides: TGCGCCAGCAGCTTAGTGGAGGGGGACTACGAGCAGTACTTC. Translation: CASSLVEGDYEQYF. V and J are TRBV5-1 and TRBJ2-7; TRBD1 or TRBD2 may be the D gene (6 bases each). Between the trimmed V and J ends, which lost 2 bases and 3 bases, there was a span of 12 bases. This CDR3 has 14 residues. Germline V CDR1 and CDR2: SGHRS, YFSETQ.

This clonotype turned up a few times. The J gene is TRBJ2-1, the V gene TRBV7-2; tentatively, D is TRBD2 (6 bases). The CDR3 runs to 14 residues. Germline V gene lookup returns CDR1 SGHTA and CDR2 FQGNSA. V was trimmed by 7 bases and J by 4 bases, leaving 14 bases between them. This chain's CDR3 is CASTRLGGYNEQFF. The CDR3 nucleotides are TGTGCCAGCACCAGACTAGGCGGATACAATGAGCAGTTCTTC.

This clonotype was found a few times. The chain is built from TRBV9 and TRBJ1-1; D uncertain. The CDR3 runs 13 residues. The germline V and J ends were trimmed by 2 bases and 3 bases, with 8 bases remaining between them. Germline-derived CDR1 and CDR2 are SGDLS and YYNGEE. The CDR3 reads CASSVMEDTEAFF. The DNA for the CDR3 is TGTGCCAGCAGCGTGATGGAGGACACTGAAGCTTTCTTT.

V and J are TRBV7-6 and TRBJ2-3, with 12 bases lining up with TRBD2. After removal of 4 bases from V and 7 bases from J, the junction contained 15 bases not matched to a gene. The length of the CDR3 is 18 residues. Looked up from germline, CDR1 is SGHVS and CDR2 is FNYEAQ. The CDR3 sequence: CASSSVHQLAGGSNTQYF. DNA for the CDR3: TGTGCCAGCAGCTCCGTCCACCAACTAGCGGGGGGCTCAAATACGCAGTATTTT.

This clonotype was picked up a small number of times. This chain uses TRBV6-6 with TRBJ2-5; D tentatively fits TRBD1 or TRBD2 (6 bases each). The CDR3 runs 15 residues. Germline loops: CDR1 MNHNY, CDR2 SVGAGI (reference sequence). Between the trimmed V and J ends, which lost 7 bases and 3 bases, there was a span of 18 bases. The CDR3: CASTLRDGGEETQYF. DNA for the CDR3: TGTGCCAGCACTTTACGAGACGGGGGCGAAGAGACCCAGTACTTC.

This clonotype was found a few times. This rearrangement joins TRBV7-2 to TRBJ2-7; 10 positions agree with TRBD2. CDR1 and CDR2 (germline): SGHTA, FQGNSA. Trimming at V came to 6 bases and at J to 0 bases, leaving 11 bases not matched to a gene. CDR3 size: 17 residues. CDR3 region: CASSSTYSGGLSYEQYF. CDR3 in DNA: TGTGCCAGCAGTTCCACGTATAGCGGGGGGCTCTCCTACGAGCAGTACTTC.

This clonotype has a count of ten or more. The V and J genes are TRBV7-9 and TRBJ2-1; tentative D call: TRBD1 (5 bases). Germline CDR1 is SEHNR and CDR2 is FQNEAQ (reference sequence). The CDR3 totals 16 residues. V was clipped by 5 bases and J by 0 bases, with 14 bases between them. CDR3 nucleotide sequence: TGTGCCAGCAGCACCCGACAGATCAGCTCCTACAATGAGCAGTTCTTC. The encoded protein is CASSTRQISSYNEQFF.

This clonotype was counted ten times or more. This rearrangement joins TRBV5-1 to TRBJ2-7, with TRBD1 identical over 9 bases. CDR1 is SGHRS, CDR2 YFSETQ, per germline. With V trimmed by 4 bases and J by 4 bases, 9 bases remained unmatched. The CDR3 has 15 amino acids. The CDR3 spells CASSTGTGIWYEQYV. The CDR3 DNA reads TGCGCCAGCAGCACCGGGACAGGGATTTGGTACGAGCAGTACGTC.

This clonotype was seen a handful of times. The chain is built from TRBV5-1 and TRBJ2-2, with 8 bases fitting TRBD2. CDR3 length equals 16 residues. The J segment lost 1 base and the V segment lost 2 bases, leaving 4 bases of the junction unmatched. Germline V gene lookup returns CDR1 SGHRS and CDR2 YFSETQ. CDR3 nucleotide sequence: TGCGCCAGCAGCTTAGGTACTAGCGGGAACACCGGGGAGCTGTTTTTT. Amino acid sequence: CASSLGTSGNTGELFF.

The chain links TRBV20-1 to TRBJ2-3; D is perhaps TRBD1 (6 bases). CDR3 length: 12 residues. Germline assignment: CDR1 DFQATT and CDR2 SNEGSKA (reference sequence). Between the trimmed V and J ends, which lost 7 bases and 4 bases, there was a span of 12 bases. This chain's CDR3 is CSVGAQADTQYF. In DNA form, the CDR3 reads TGCAGTGTGGGGGCGCAGGCAGATACGCAGTATTTT.

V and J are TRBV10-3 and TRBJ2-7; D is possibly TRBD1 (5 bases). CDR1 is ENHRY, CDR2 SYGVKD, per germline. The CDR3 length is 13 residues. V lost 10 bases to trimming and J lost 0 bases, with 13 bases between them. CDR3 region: CATQGESSYEQYF. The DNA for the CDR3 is TGTGCCACCCAGGGTGAAAGCTCCTACGAGCAGTACTTC.

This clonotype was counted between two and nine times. CDR3 DNA: TGTGCCAGCAGGAGCGGGGTTGTAAGGAATGAGCAGTTCTTC. Residues: CASRSGVVRNEQFF. The rearrangement links TRBV5-8 to TRBJ2-1; 7 bases fit TRBD2. This CDR3 is built from 14 residues. With V trimmed by 5 bases and J by 7 bases, 9 bases remained unmatched. Germline V gene lookup returns CDR1 SGHTS and CDR2 YDEGEE.

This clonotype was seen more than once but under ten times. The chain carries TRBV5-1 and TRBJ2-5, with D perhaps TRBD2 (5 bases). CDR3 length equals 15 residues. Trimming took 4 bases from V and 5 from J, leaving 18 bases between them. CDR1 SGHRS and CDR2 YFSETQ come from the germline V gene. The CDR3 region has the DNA TGCGCCAGCAGCCCGCCCAAAGGGCGAGGGGAGACCCAGTACTTC. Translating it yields CASSPPKGRGETQYF.

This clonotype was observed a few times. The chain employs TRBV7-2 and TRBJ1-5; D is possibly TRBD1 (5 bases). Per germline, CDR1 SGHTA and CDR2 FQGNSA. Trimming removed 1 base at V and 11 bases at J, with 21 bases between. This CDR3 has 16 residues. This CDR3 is CASSLVGAGSTTAQHF. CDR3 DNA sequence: TGTGCCAGCAGCTTAGTAGGGGCAGGAAGTACTACGGCCCAGCATTTT.

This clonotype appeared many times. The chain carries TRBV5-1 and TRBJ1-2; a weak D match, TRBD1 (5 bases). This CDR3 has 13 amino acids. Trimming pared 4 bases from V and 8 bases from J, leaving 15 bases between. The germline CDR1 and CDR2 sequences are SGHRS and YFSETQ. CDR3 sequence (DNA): TGCGCCAGCAGCCCCGACCCTGACAGAGGCTACACCTTC. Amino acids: CASSPDPDRGYTF.

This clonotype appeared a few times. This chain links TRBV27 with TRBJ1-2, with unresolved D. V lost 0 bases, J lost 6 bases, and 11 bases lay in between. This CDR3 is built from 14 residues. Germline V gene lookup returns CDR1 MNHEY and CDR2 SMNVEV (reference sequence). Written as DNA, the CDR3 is TGTGCCAGCAGTTTATCGCTCAGGTCCCATGGCTACACCTTC. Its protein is CASSLSLRSHGYTF.